A selection of T cell receptor beta chains follows, all from one sample in a study of PD-1 blockade in mismatch repair-deficient tumors. Their recognized antigens are unknown. TCRdb keeps only in-frame clones here, not all; method: immunoSEQ multiplex PCR. The repertoire consists of over 13,000 clones, with 85% to 90% occurring once and the leading ten covering about an eighth. Sequenced material: cells cultured in vitro, taken from a patient treated with pembrolizumab. Receptors originate from an adult with mismatch repair-deficient cancer. Each CDR3 is given with its conserved first and last residue. A D gene is named only where the DNA matches it firmly. Rows give clone size only sometimes, using once, few, many, or a class for an expanded clone.

D,size,J,V,CDR3,DNA
NA,NA,TRBJ2-1,TRBV2,CASSEINRLVIYNEQFF,TGTGCCAGCAGTGAAATCAATAGGCTAGTCATCTACAATGAGCAGTTCTTC
TRBD2,NA,TRBJ2-7,TRBV6-5,CASSYSWLAGYEQYF,TGTGCCAGCAGTTACTCTTGGCTAGCGGGCTACGAGCAGTACTTC
NA,NA,TRBJ1-1,TRBV19,CASSDFGTAGSTFF,TGTGCCAGTAGTGACTTCGGGACGGCGGGATCAACTTTCTTT
NA,NA,TRBJ2-6,TRBV5-5,CASSFPQTGANVLTF,TGTGCCAGCAGCTTCCCACAGACTGGGGCCAACGTCCTGACTTTC
TRBD2,NA,TRBJ2-3,TRBV27,CASSRLAGSTDTQYF,TGTGCCAGCAGTCGACTAGCGGGGTCCACAGATACGCAGTATTTT
TRBD1,once,TRBJ1-1,TRBV28,CASSLRDRGLSGVF,TGTGCCAGCAGTTTGCGGGACAGGGGGCTGTCTGGAGTCTTT
NA,NA,TRBJ2-3,TRBV27,CASRGVKGTDTQYF,TGTGCCAGCAGGGGAGTAAAGGGCACAGATACGCAGTATTTT
NA,few,TRBJ1-4,TRBV2,CASKARSFGDEKLFF,TGTGCCAGCAAAGCCAGGAGTTTTGGGGATGAAAAACTGTTTTTT
NA,NA,TRBJ1-4,TRBV27,CASSSGAGNEKLFF,TGTGCCAGCAGTTCAGGGGCAGGTAATGAAAAACTGTTTTTT
NA,NA,TRBJ1-3,TRBV29-1,CSVVDSSYSGNTIYF,TGCAGCGTTGTTGATAGCAGCTACTCTGGAAACACCATATATTTT
NA,few,TRBJ2-3,TRBV29-1,CSVEHTDTQYF,TGCAGCGTTGAACACACAGATACGCAGTATTTT
NA,NA,TRBJ2-6,TRBV13,CASSSIRGASGANVLTF,TGTGCCAGCAGCTCAATCCGGGGGGCGTCTGGGGCCAACGTCCTGACTTTC
TRBD2,NA,TRBJ2-1,TRBV6-5,CASSSLAGVNEQFF,TGTGCCAGCAGCTCCCTAGCGGGAGTGAATGAGCAGTTCTTC
NA,NA,TRBJ1-2,TRBV9,CASSVAGGRYGYTF,TGTGCCAGCAGCGTAGCCGGAGGACGCTATGGCTACACCTTC
NA,NA,TRBJ1-3,TRBV9,CASSVEAGTWSSGNTIYF,TGTGCCAGCAGCGTAGAGGCGGGTACGTGGAGCTCTGGAAACACCATATATTTT
NA,NA,TRBJ1-4,TRBV7-2,CASSSQGINEKLFF,TGTGCCAGCAGCTCGCAGGGGATTAATGAAAAACTGTTTTTT